One and the same sample provided the 25 T cell receptor beta chains below, sequenced in a study of tumor and adjacent non-tumor tissue in lung cancer. Three rounds of nested PCR, following a modified ARM-PCR protocol, produced the TCRbeta library. A single record per CDR3 protein comes from TCRdb applying MiXCR to the multiplex PCR reads. In the table there are approximately 82,000 distinct CDR3 sequences, just over 75% of which are singletons. No cell sorting was done before RNA was extracted from the tissue. More than 3 cm separated this lung sample from the edge of the tumor. The specimen sequenced was distant non-tumor lung tissue. The receptors here all came from a man aged 65-85 years with non-small cell lung cancer.

This clonotype showed up just a few times. Just one base apart from a much larger clone, this may be a read error. V usage is TRBV5-6 and J usage is TRBJ2-5; D is uncertain. This CDR3 region has 12 residues. The V end lost 6 bases, the J end lost 3 bases, and 9 bases lay between the germline ends. Germline CDR1 and CDR2: SGHDT and YYEEEE. CDR3 coding DNA: TGTGCCAGCAACTACATAGAAGAGACCCAGTACTTC. Translated, it gives CASNYIEETQYF.

This clonotype was detected ten times or more. This sequence joins TRBV7-2 and TRBJ2-7; D remains ambiguous. Trimming pared 4 bases from V and 5 bases from J, leaving 15 bases between. The germline CDR1 and CDR2 sequences are SGHTA and FQGNSA. There are 14 residues in the CDR3. In DNA, the CDR3 is TGTGCCAGCAGCTACCCGGGCCTAGGGAACGAGCAGTACTTC. Translating it yields CASSYPGLGNEQYF. Full variable domain (missing parts from reference TRBV7-2 and TRBJ2-7): GAGVSQSPSNKVTEKGKDVELRCDPISGHTALYWYRQSLGQGLEFLIYFQGNSAPDKSGLPSDRFSAERTGGSVSTLTIQRTQQEDSAVYLCASSYPGLGNEQYFGPGTRLTVT.

As regards this clonotype: An end of the junction differs from the germline gene, which may be a read error. This sequence joins TRBV11-3 and TRBJ2-2, with 9 bases identical to TRBD2. This CDR3 has 16 residues. Germline assignment: CDR1 SGHNT and CDR2 YENEEA. CDR3 in amino acids: CASSARAVAGAGKLLF. In DNA form, the CDR3 reads TGTGCCAGCAGCGCCCGGGCGGTAGCGGGGGCCGGGAAGCTGTTGTTT.

The sample holds one count of this clonotype. An end of the junction differs from the germline gene, which may be a read error. V is TRBV6-2 or TRBV6-3 and J is TRBJ2-2; D uncertain. This CDR3 has 16 amino acids. Germline V gene data show CDR1 as MNHEY and CDR2 as SVGEGT. This chain's CDR3 is CARSSSDGQDTGELFF. Written as DNA, the CDR3 is TGTGCCAGAAGTTCCTCCGACGGCCAAGACACCGGGGAGCTGTTTTTT.

This clonotype is judged medium-sized (0.01 to 0.1%). V and J are TRBV11-2 and TRBJ2-1; the D gene is possibly TRBD1 (6 bases). CDR3 length: 14 amino acids. V gave up 2 bases and J gave up 2 bases, with 7 bases separating them. Germline V CDR1 and CDR2: SGHAT, FQNNGV. CDR3 DNA sequence: TGTGCCAGCAGCTTACAGGGGACCTACAATGAGCAGTTCTTC. It codes for CASSLQGTYNEQFF.

Note on this clonotype: A clone one base away is much larger, so this may be a read error. The gene calls are TRBV7-8 and TRBJ1-2; D might be TRBD1 (5 bases). V was clipped by 5 bases and J by 0 bases, with 10 bases between them. This CDR3 has 14 amino acids. Germline V CDR1 and CDR2: SGHVS, FQNEAQ. The CDR3 coding sequence is TGTGCCAGCAGCCAAAACAGGACTAACTATGGCTACACCTTC. This encodes CASSQNRTNYGYTF.

For this clonotype: A much larger clone is a single base away; this may be a read error. The chain combines TRBV12-3 or TRBV12-4 with TRBJ2-7; D gene uncertain. CDR3 length: 11 residues. The germline V and J ends were trimmed by 5 bases and 6 bases, with 8 bases remaining between them. The CDR3 nucleotides read TGTGCCAGCAGTATGTCCAGCGAGCAGTACTTC. This gives the protein CASSMSSEQYF.

The genes are TRBV4-1 and TRBJ1-2; 8 bases map to TRBD1. CDR1 is MGHRA, CDR2 YSYEKL, per germline. CDR3 length equals 12 residues. J was trimmed by 10 bases and V by 7 bases; bases with no gene match: 8. CDR3 region: CASNLRGHDYTF. CDR3 in DNA: TGCGCCAGCAACCTCAGGGGGCACGACTACACCTTC.

The V gene is TRBV12-3 or TRBV12-4, the J gene TRBJ1-5; D is uncertain. Trimming took 5 bases from V and 16 from J, leaving 18 bases between them. The CDR3 is 12 amino acids. Here the CDR3 DNA reads TGTGCCAGCAGTCCCGCTGGCCAACTCCAACATTTT. Its protein is CASSPAGQLQHF.

In this sample, this clonotype turned up a few times. J is TRBJ1-5 and V is TRBV20-1; 8 positions agree with TRBD1. Germline V gene data show CDR1 as DFQATT and CDR2 as SNEGSKA (reference sequence). V gave up 7 bases and J gave up 7 bases; unmatched junction bases: 9. The CDR3 consists of 13 residues. CDR3 amino acids: CSVGQGGTQPQHF. The CDR3 DNA reads TGCAGTGTCGGACAGGGAGGAACCCAGCCCCAGCATTTT.

This clonotype was detected only once. One end of the junction is discordant with germline, which a read error may explain. The chain uses TRBV11-3 and TRBJ2-7, with a possible D match to TRBD2 (6 bases). The CDR3 is made up of 14 amino acids. Germline lookup yields CDR1 SGHNT and CDR2 YENEEA. The CDR3 nucleotides read TGTGCCAGCAACTCAATGACGGGAGCCTACGAGCACTACTTC. Translating gives CASNSMTGAYEHYF.

As concerns this clonotype: No conserved phenylalanine or tryptophan ends this CDR3, so it is likely a read error. This chain connects TRBV10-1 to TRBJ2-2; 8 nucleotides match TRBD1. The germline CDR1 and CDR2 sequences are WNHNN and SYGVQD (reference sequence). Trimming took 5 bases from V and 3 from J; bases not matched to a gene: 2. The CDR3 consists of 14 residues. The CDR3 spells CASSRTGHTGELFL. CDR3 DNA: TGCGCCAGCAGTAGGACAGGGCACACCGGGGAGCTGTTTCTT.

About this clonotype: The junction shows a germline mismatch at one end, possibly a read error. The chain recombines TRBV5-4 with TRBJ2-1; D is unresolved. Germline V gives CDR1 SGHNT, CDR2 YYREEE (reference sequence). There are 15 residues in the CDR3. In nucleotides, the CDR3 is TGTGCCAGTAGAAGTGGACGCAGCTCCTACAATAAGCAGTTCTTC. Protein sequence: CASRSGRSSYNKQFF.

Ten or more counts support this clonotype. The gene calls are TRBV6-5 and TRBJ1-1; unclear D gene. Trimming pared 0 bases from V and 5 bases from J, leaving 19 bases between. The CDR3 has 17 residues. CDR1 and CDR2 (germline): MNHEY, SVGAGI. The CDR3 nucleotides are TGTGCCAGCAGTTACTCGATGGCAGATATGCGTTATACTGAAGCTTTCTTT. Translating it yields CASSYSMADMRYTEAFF.

The rearrangement uses TRBV30 and TRBJ2-7; 11 nucleotides agree with TRBD2. CDR3 size: 13 residues. Germline V gives CDR1 GTSNPN, CDR2 SVGIG (reference sequence). J lost 10 bases, V lost 3 bases, and 8 bases had no gene match. CDR3 sequence (DNA): TGTGCCTGGAGCACCCTTAGCGGGAGGGCCCAGTACTTC. It codes for CAWSTLSGRAQYF.

This clonotype showed up just a few times. The gene calls are TRBV28 and TRBJ1-2; TRBD1 matches 9 bases. The V gene's germline CDR1 is MDHEN and CDR2 SYDVKM. With V trimmed by 7 bases and J by 5 bases, 11 bases remained unmatched. The CDR3 sequence is 15 residues long. The CDR3 protein is CASIGAGTGSYGYTF. Here the CDR3 DNA reads TGTGCCAGCATTGGAGCGGGGACAGGGTCATATGGCTACACCTTC.

Written as DNA, the CDR3 is TGTGCCAGCAGCCTGCCCCCGGGACTAGCGGGTTACAATGAGCAGTTCTTC. As protein: CASSLPPGLAGYNEQFF. The V call is TRBV11-2, the J call TRBJ2-1; 12 nucleotides agree with TRBD2. The CDR3 is 17 residues long. The germline gives CDR1 SGHAT, CDR2 FQNNGV. Trimming at V came to 5 bases and at J to 4 bases, leaving 9 bases not matched to a gene.

This clonotype was found many times. This chain joins TRBV4-2 and TRBJ1-1; 9 nucleotides agree with TRBD1. Germline-derived CDR1 and CDR2 are LGHNA and YNFKEQ. J lost 4 bases, V lost 1 base, and 4 bases had no gene match. CDR3 size: 15 residues. The CDR3 DNA sequence: TGTGCCAGCAGCCAAGCGGGACAGGGATTCACTGAAGCTTTCTTT. Residues: CASSQAGQGFTEAFF.

Turning to this clonotype: At one of its ends the junction is not consistent with the germline gene, which may arise from a read error. The chain carries TRBV29-1 and TRBJ1-2; D remains unclear. This CDR3 has 13 residues. Germline V gene lookup returns CDR1 SQVTM and CDR2 ANQGSEA. CDR3 loop: CSILQTVAYGYTF. The CDR3 DNA follows: TGTAGCATTCTCCAGACGGTAGCCTATGGCTACACCTTC. The complete variable domain, with remaining parts taken from reference TRBV29-1 and TRBJ1-2, reads SAVISQKPSRDICQRGTSLTIQCQVDSQVTMMFWYRQQPGQSLTLIATANQGSEATYESGFVIDKFPISRPNLTFSTLTVSNMSPEDSSIYLCSILQTVAYGYTFGSGTRLTVV.

Notes on this clonotype: A much larger clonotype is one base distant, so this may be a read error. The rearrangement links TRBV12-3 or TRBV12-4 to TRBJ2-5, with D maybe TRBD2 (7 bases). This CDR3 comprises 20 residues. Trimming took off 6 bases at V and 11 bases at J, with 40 bases between the two ends. CDR3 sequence: CASRKSDHPNSGLPQGTQYF. DNA for the CDR3: TGTGCCAGCAGAAAAAGCGACCACCCGAATAGCGGGCTTCCCCAGGGGACACAGTACTTC.

Comment on this clonotype: Mismatch with germline at one junction end may stem from a read error. This chain connects TRBV11-2 to TRBJ2-7; 8 positions agree with TRBD1. CDR1 is SGHAT and CDR2 is FQNNGV in the germline V gene. This CDR3 has 15 amino acids. DNA for the CDR3: TGTGCCAGCTGCTTAGATCAGGGGGCCCCCTACGAGGTGTACTTC. This sequence encodes CASCLDQGAPYEVYF.

About this clonotype: At one of its ends the junction is not consistent with the germline gene, which may arise from a read error. The chain is built from TRBV20-1 and TRBJ1-3; the D is unclear. The germline CDR1 and CDR2 sequences are DFQATT and SNEGSKA (reference sequence). CDR3 length: 11 residues. The CDR3 spells CSTRLGNTIYF. The CDR3 DNA is TGCAGTACTAGACTCGGAAACACCATATATTTT.

About this clonotype: One end of the junction does not line up with germline, which may come from a read error. The V gene is TRBV29-1, the J gene TRBJ2-3; possible D gene TRBD2, 7 bases. The CDR3 has 17 amino acids. Per germline, CDR1 SQVTM and CDR2 ANQGSEA. CDR3 in DNA: TGCAGCATACTCCCATATGTGACTGGGGGGGACACATATACGCAGTATTTT. It is translated as CSILPYVTGGDTYTQYF.

About this clonotype itself: The CDR3 ends on some other residue instead of the conserved phenylalanine or tryptophan, so this is likely a read error. The V call is TRBV20-1, the J call TRBJ1-4, with TRBD1 identical over 7 bases. Germline V gives CDR1 DFQATT, CDR2 SNEGSKA (reference sequence). V shed 4 bases and J 11 bases; nucleotides not matched to a gene: 10. The CDR3 is made up of 13 amino acids. Here the CDR3 DNA reads TGCAGTGCTACAGAATTTTCGGGACAGAAACTGTTTTCT. Protein sequence: CSATEFSGQKLFS.

A remark on this clonotype: One end of the junction is discordant with germline, which a read error may explain. The chain has TRBV4-1 and TRBJ2-7; 12 bases are shared with TRBD2. CDR1 MGHRA and CDR2 YSYEKL come from the germline V gene. There are 16 residues in the CDR3. CDR3 amino acids: CASSRRLAGEGGEQYF. The CDR3 coding sequence is TGCGCTAGCAGCCGGAGACTAGCGGGAGAGGGGGGCGAGCAGTACTTC.